The 21 T cell receptor beta chains listed next were all sequenced from one sample in a study of T cells after yellow fever vaccination. From the 5' RACE reads, TCRdb called clonotypes with MiXCR, one entry per CDR3 protein. This repertoire shows some 420,000 distinct CDR3 sequences, approximately 19% found once; its top ten account for 18%. Specimen: PBMCs, collected before the yellow fever booster vaccination. The source of these receptors is a man aged 18 to 30 who received the YFV17D yellow fever vaccine.

Many counts were recorded for this clonotype. The chain combines TRBV20-1 with TRBJ2-1, with D possibly matching TRBD1 (5 bases). The CDR3 is 15 residues long. The germline gives CDR1 DFQATT, CDR2 SNEGSKA (reference sequence). V was trimmed by 4 bases and J by 2 bases, leaving 15 bases between them. Written as DNA, the CDR3 is TGCAGTGCTATGGGGCCAGTAGATGCCTACAATGAGCAGTTCTTC. Translation gives CSAMGPVDAYNEQFF.

A few counts support this clonotype. This rearrangement joins TRBV3-1 to TRBJ2-3; D is undetermined. V dropped 5 bases and J dropped 4 bases, with 10 bases sitting between them. This CDR3 contains 13 residues. In germline, CDR1 is LGHDT, CDR2 YNNKEL (reference sequence). The CDR3 protein is CASSSSYSDTQYF. In nucleotides, the CDR3 is TGTGCCAGCAGCTCCTCCTATTCAGATACGCAGTATTTT.

This clonotype was counted a few times. The chain carries TRBV6-5 and TRBJ2-7, with TRBD1 identical over 9 bases. V dropped 6 bases and J dropped 0; count of bases not matched to a gene: 3. CDR1 is MNHEY, CDR2 SVGAGI, per germline. The CDR3 is 14 amino acids. CDR3: CASRPQGASYEQYV. The CDR3, as DNA: TGTGCCAGCAGGCCACAGGGGGCCTCCTACGAGCAGTACGTC.

In its sample, this clonotype was seen a few times. The chain combines TRBV4-3 with TRBJ2-2; D assignment may be TRBD1 or TRBD2 (5 bases each). Per the germline V gene, CDR1 is LGHNA and CDR2 is YSLEER. The CDR3 loop spans 17 amino acids. The germline V and J ends were trimmed by 1 base and 6 bases, with 18 bases remaining between them. The CDR3 protein is CASSQVGGAGVAGELFF. The CDR3 DNA sequence: TGCGCCAGCAGCCAAGTCGGTGGGGCGGGTGTCGCCGGGGAGCTGTTTTTT.

This chain uses TRBV7-2 with TRBJ2-6, with 7 nucleotides matching TRBD1. Trimming at V came to 4 bases and at J to 0 bases, leaving 9 bases not matched to a gene. This CDR3 spans 18 amino acids. Germline V gene sequence: CDR1 SGHTA, CDR2 FQGNSA. The CDR3 DNA follows: TGTGCCAGCAGCTCCCCGGGACAGACTTTCTCTGGGGCCAACGTCCTGACTTTC. The encoded protein is CASSSPGQTFSGANVLTF.

This clonotype was picked up many times. This chain connects TRBV12-3 or TRBV12-4 to TRBJ2-7; TRBD1 aligns across 8 bases. The CDR3 covers 14 residues. Germline trimming cut 8 bases from V and 2 bases from J; bases unmatched to any gene: 8. CDR3 nucleotides: TGTGCCAGCTCCCTCCGACAGGGGACCTACGAGCAGTACTTC. This gives the protein CASSLRQGTYEQYF.

This clonotype was seen more than once but under ten times. The genes are TRBV6-4 and TRBJ1-2; weak D call: TRBD1 (6 bases). V was cut by 10 bases and J by 2 bases, with 14 bases left in between. Germline V gene sequence: CDR1 MRHNA, CDR2 SNTAGT. This CDR3 has 13 amino acids. The CDR3 coding sequence is TGTGCCATGGAACAGGGAGAGAACTATGGCTACACCTTC. It yields the protein CAMEQGENYGYTF.

The chain recombines TRBV7-9 with TRBJ1-6; 7 bases fit TRBD1. After removal of 4 bases from V and 9 bases from J, the junction contained 12 bases not matched to a gene. The CDR3 runs to 16 residues. Germline loops: CDR1 SEHNR, CDR2 FQNEAQ (reference sequence). CDR3 residues: CASSSPPGQTTSPLHF. The CDR3 DNA reads TGTGCCAGCAGCTCCCCTCCGGGACAGACAACTTCACCCCTCCACTTT. The full variable domain, completed using reference TRBV7-9 and TRBJ1-6, is DTGVSQNPRHKITKRGQNVTFRCDPISEHNRLYWYRQTLGQGPEFLTYFQNEAQLEKSRLLSDRFSAERPKGSFSTLEIQRTEQGDSAMYLCASSSPPGQTTSPLHFGNGTRLTVT.

This clonotype was found a few times. The chain recombines TRBV25-1 with TRBJ2-3, with D perhaps matching TRBD1 or TRBD2 (5 bases each). Germline V gene sequence: CDR1 MGHDK, CDR2 SYGVNS. The CDR3 spans 15 residues. V lost 5 bases and J lost 0, with 12 bases in between. The DNA of the CDR3 is TGTGCCAGCAGTTATGGGGGTACTAGCACAGATACGCAGTATTTT. This gives the protein CASSYGGTSTDTQYF.

This clonotype has ten or more counts. CDR3 protein: CASSSGGAETQYF. The CDR3 DNA reads as TGTGCCAGCAGCTCGGGGGGGGCAGAGACCCAGTACTTC. V is TRBV7-2 and J is TRBJ2-5; 8 bases line up with TRBD2. CDR3 length: 13 amino acids. Per the germline V gene, CDR1 is SGHTA and CDR2 is FQGNSA. V trimming: 4 bases; J trimming: 4 bases; junction bases outside the gene matches: 2.

This chain uses TRBV6-5 with TRBJ2-2; D is possibly TRBD1 (6 bases). Germline values: CDR1 MNHEY, CDR2 SVGAGI. V was cut by 6 bases and J by 2 bases, with 13 bases left in between. The CDR3 spans 15 residues. Here the CDR3 DNA reads TGTGCCAGCAGGACGGGGACAATAAACACCGGGGAGCTGTTTTTT. Translating it yields CASRTGTINTGELFF.

This clonotype was recorded a few times. The V and J genes are TRBV12-3 or TRBV12-4 and TRBJ1-1; D gene uncertain. The V and J ends lost 5 bases and 4 bases respectively, with 5 bases between them. This CDR3 spans 11 amino acids. The CDR3 sequence is CASSRVTEAFF. The CDR3 DNA reads as TGTGCCAGCAGTAGGGTCACTGAAGCTTTCTTT.

This clonotype was seen more than once but under ten times. This chain uses TRBV7-6 with TRBJ2-1; D tentatively reads TRBD1 or TRBD2 (5 bases each). V lost 3 bases and J lost 3, with 18 bases in between. From germline, CDR1 is SGHVS and CDR2 FNYEAQ. CDR3 size: 17 residues. This chain's CDR3 is CASSLGTQGAYYNEQFF. CDR3 DNA sequence: TGTGCCAGCAGCTTGGGGACGCAGGGAGCTTACTACAATGAGCAGTTCTTC.

This sequence joins TRBV6-5 and TRBJ2-1; no clear D gene. Germline lookup yields CDR1 MNHEY and CDR2 SVGAGI. This CDR3 is 14 amino acids long. Trimming took off 0 bases at V and 5 bases at J, with 8 bases between the two ends. As DNA, the CDR3 is TGTGCCAGCAGTTACTCGAACAGCAACAATGAGCAGTTCTTC. It is translated as CASSYSNSNNEQFF.

The chain has TRBV7-6 and TRBJ2-7, with 10 bases fitting TRBD1. The CDR3 contains 14 residues. Germline V gene lookup returns CDR1 SGHVS and CDR2 FNYEAQ. Germline trimming cut 5 bases from V and 4 bases from J; bases unmatched to any gene: 5. CDR3 residues: CASSPWTGGYEQYF. The CDR3 DNA is TGTGCCAGCAGCCCCTGGACAGGGGGGTACGAGCAGTACTTC.

This clonotype was counted only a few times. The chain joins TRBV5-4 to TRBJ2-7, with D unclear. CDR3 length: 13 amino acids. V dropped 0 bases and J dropped 3 bases, with 7 bases sitting between them. In germline, CDR1 is SGHNT, CDR2 YYREEE (reference sequence). This chain's CDR3 is CASSLDVFYEQYV. The CDR3 coding sequence is TGTGCCAGCAGCTTGGATGTATTCTACGAGCAGTACGTC.

The table lists this clonotype with many counts. J is TRBJ1-3 and V is TRBV6-1, with a tentative D call TRBD1 (6 bases). CDR3 length: 14 amino acids. Germline values: CDR1 MNHNS, CDR2 SASEGT. Trimming pared 1 base from V and 6 bases from J, leaving 10 bases between. Here the CDR3 reads CASSEEEGVNTIYF. CDR3 in DNA: TGTGCCAGCAGTGAAGAGGAGGGGGTAAACACCATATATTTT.

This chain uses TRBV24-1 with TRBJ1-1; unclear D gene. Looked up from germline, CDR1 is KGHDR and CDR2 is SFDVKD. The V and J ends lost 5 bases and 3 bases respectively, with 15 bases between them. The CDR3 runs to 15 residues. CDR3 sequence reads: CATSAAGGGYTEAFF. The CDR3 coding sequence is TGTGCCACCAGTGCCGCCGGCGGCGGATACACTGAAGCTTTCTTT.

This clonotype showed up many times. V gene TRBV20-1 combines with J gene TRBJ2-4, with TRBD1 matching over 7 bases. Trimming took 6 bases from V and 0 from J; bases not matched to a gene: 5. Germline V gene lookup returns CDR1 DFQATT and CDR2 SNEGSKA (reference sequence). There are 14 residues in the CDR3. The CDR3 loop is CSARDSPAKNIQYF. In DNA form, the CDR3 reads TGCAGTGCCCGGGACAGCCCAGCCAAAAACATTCAGTACTTC.

This chain joins TRBV3-1 and TRBJ2-7; D possibly corresponds to TRBD1 (6 bases). This CDR3 has 15 amino acids. From germline, CDR1 is LGHDT and CDR2 YNNKEL (reference sequence). Trimming took off 4 bases at V and 1 base at J, with 14 bases between the two ends. The CDR3 DNA reads as TGTGCCAGCAGCCGGGTTGGGACACTTTCCTACGAGCAGTACTTC. It translates to CASSRVGTLSYEQYF.

The table lists this clonotype with a few counts. The V call is TRBV20-1, the J call TRBJ2-2; no definite D call. The CDR3 runs 14 residues. Trimming left V 0 bases short and J 3 bases short, with 8 bases between. Germline-derived CDR1 and CDR2 are DFQATT and SNEGSKA (reference sequence). Here the CDR3 DNA reads TGCAGTGCTAGAGACTCCGGATACACCGGGGAGCTGTTTTTT. It specifies CSARDSGYTGELFF.